This T cell receptor beta chain was retrieved from a study of blood T cell repertoires in COVID-19 (dated by TCRdb to the early 2020s). Regarding the research as a whole: Collaborator samples came from the United States, Italy and Spain and covered acute and convalescent phases of COVID-19. The prospective study material was composed of cDNA or gDNA derived from T cells, B-cell-depleted T cells, or PBMCs. The dataset comprised deeply sampled blood TCRbeta repertoires from subjects exposed to, actively infected with, or recovered from COVID-19. The repertoires were made available in a free public database intended to serve as a resource for research on the immune response to SARS-CoV-2. Samples were obtained from the ongoing ImmuneRACE study (first 160 participants) and from over 1,000 subjects provided by 6 global collaborators. A de-identified subject ID, COVID-19 status, age in years and sex were almost always included in the sample metadata. Where available, HLA class I and class II types were taken from metadata supplied by the sample provider and were not determined by assay-based typing. Study-wide conclusions, independent of this receptor: The quantity of clinical and demographic metadata differed by source and by participant and was supplied without curation.

TCRbeta CDR3 regions were amplified from genomic DNA by means of the immunoSEQ Assay, a bias-controlled multiplex PCR. Per the source publication's procedure: Within the assay, amplification of reference gene primers was used to estimate how many nucleated cells each sample contained. To quantify the absolute abundance of each unique TCRbeta CDR3 rearrangement, sequence reads were collapsed and filtered. Productive Simpson clonality was computed per sample as the square root of Simpson's diversity index over productive rearrangements. What TCRdb holds here is the immuneACCESS table cut down to in-frame rearrangements. Part of the clones is not present; checked against another copy, under half of the missing clones reflect an unresolved V gene, and the others are unexplained. The V and J calls and clone size come from that table; D and trimming were worked out from the DNA. The sample profile shows some 160,000 clones; about 86% of them were found once. The ten top clones hold roughly 4% of the sample.

Each collaborating institution followed its own protocols to collect whole blood in K2EDTA tubes. For TCRbeta analysis, collaborators shipped samples in one of three forms: frozen whole blood, isolated PBMCs, or DNA extracted from either of those sample types. The CDR1 and CDR2 encoded by the germline V gene are SGHRS and YFSETQ. From the cysteine through the phenylalanine, the CDR3 covers 16 amino acids. Only the CDR3 region is kept as DNA, spanning 48 bases read in frame from base 1. Ends trimmed: V by 3 bases, J by 4 bases; bases unmatched to a gene: 10. About this clone: The specificity of this receptor is unknown. The record has no base qualities; no much larger clone is one base away.

Here the chain combines TRBV5-1 and TRBJ2-3, with 8 central nucleotides matching TRBD1. The sequencing sample was made of peripheral blood. This TCR came from a woman in her sixties or seventies with acute or convalescent COVID-19. The DNA reads as follows: TGCGCCAGCAGCTCCCAGGGGGCGTCTAGGGCAGATACGCAGTATTTT. This gives the protein CASSSQGASRADTQYF. The entire variable domain, with the stretches around the CDR3 drawn from the reference TRBV5-1 and TRBJ2-3 proteins, is KAGVTQTPRYLIKTRGQQVTLSCSPISGHRSVSWYQQTPGQGLQFLFEYFSETQRNKGNFPGRFSGRQFSNSRSEMNVSTLELGDSALYLCASSSQGASRADTQYFGPGTRLTVL.